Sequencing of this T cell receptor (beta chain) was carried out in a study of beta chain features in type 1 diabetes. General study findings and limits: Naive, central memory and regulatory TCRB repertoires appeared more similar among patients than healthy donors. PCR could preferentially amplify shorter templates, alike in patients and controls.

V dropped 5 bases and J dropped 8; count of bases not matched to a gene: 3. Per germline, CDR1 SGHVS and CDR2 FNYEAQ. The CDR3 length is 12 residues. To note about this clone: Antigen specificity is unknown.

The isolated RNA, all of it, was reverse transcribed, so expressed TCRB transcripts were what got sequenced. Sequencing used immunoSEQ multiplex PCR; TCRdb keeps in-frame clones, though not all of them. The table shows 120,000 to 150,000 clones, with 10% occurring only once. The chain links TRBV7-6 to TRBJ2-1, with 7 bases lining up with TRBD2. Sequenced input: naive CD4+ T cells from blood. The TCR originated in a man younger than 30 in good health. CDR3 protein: CASSPGGYEQFF. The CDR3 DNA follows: TGTGCCAGCAGCCCCGGGGGGTATGAGCAGTTCTTC.